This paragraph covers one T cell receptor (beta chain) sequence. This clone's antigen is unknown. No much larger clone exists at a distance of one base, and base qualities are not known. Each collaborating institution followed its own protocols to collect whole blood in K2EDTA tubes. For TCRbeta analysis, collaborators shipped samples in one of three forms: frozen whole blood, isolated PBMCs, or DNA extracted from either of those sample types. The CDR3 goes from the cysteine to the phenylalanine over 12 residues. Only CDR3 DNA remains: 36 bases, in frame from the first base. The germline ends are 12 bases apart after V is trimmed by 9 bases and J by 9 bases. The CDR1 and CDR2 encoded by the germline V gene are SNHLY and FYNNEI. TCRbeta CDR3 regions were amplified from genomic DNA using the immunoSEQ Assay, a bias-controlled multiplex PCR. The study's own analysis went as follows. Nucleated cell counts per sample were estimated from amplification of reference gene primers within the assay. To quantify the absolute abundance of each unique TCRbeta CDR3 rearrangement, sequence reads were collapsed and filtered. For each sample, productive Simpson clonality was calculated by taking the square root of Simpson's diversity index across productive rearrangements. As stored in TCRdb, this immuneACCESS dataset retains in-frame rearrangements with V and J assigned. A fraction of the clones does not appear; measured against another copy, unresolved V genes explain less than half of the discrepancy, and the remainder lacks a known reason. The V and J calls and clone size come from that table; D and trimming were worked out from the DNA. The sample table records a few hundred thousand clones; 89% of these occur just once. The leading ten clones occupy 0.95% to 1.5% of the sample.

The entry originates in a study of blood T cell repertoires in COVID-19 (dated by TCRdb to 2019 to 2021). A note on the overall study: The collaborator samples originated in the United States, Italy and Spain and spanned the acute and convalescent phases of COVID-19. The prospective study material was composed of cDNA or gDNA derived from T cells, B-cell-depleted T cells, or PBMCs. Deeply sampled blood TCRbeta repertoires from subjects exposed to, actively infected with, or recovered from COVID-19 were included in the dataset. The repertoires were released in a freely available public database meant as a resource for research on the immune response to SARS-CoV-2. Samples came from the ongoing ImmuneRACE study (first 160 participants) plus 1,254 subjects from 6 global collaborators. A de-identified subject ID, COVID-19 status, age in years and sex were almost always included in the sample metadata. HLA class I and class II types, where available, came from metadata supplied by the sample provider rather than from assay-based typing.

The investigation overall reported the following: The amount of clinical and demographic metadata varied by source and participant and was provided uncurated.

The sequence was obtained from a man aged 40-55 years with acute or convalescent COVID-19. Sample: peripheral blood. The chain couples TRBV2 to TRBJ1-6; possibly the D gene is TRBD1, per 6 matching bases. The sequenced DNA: TGTGCCAGTCGGGACAATATTTCACCCCTCCACTTT. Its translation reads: CASRDNISPLHF.